This T cell receptor beta chain is drawn from a study of blood T cell repertoires in COVID-19. TCRdb keeps only in-frame clones here, not all; method: immunoSEQ multiplex PCR. The sample holds roughly 500,000 clones; 70% to 90% are singletons and the top ten take about 3%. The ends lost 7 bases at V and 3 bases at J; junction bases unmatched: 6. Germline V gives CDR1 SGHRS, CDR2 YFSETQ. The CDR3 runs 13 residues. This sequence joins TRBV5-1 and TRBJ1-1; TRBD1 matches at 7 bases. Sequencing was carried out using peripheral blood. This receptor was taken from a human donor in a cohort sampled during active COVID-19. This chain's CDR3 is CASSPRGDTEAFF. The DNA of the CDR3 is TGCGCCAGCTCGCCCAGGGGGGACACTGAAGCTTTCTTT.